The subject of this entry is one T cell receptor beta chain. The antigen it recognizes is unknown. The record has no base qualities; no much larger clone is one base away. Libraries were made using the immunoSEQ multiplex PCR assay. The multiplex PCR relied on a mix of 60 forward primers for TCR Vbeta segments and 13 reverse primers for TCR Jbeta segments. The CDR3 region of rearranged TCR beta genes was amplified from genomic DNA with a multiplex PCR assay. The Illumina HiSeq System was used to sequence the amplified TCR beta libraries as 87-base-pair reads. In the authors' own workflow: A later analysis counted approximately 84 million unique TCR beta chains across the 666 repertoires, and around 12 million of these chains were shared by at least two donors. Raw reads were error-corrected and collapsed into unique sequences by a nearest-neighbor algorithm in which closely related sequences were merged to remove PCR and sequencing errors. To assign V, D and J gene segments, CDR3 sequences were aligned to IMGT reference sequences. For a sequence to be retained, a match of at least six nucleotides was required to both a V gene segment and a J gene segment. Rearrangements were classified as productive when the CDR3 lacked stop codons and remained in frame with V and J, and all other rearrangements were classified as non-productive. CDR3 was defined by IMGT convention, running from the second conserved V-encoded cysteine to the conserved J-encoded phenylalanine. The earlier analysis of fewer than 700 of the donors excluded sequences that lacked an unambiguous match to a single V gene segment. An earlier analysis of 500 to 700 of the donors classified V segments as functional when productive rearrangements were above 56.7% and as segregating when the standard deviation between donors was above 5%. To diagnose cytomegalovirus status from the catalog of TCR beta chain sequences, a statistical classification framework was built. In a later analysis, V and J genes were assigned by comparing TCR nucleotide sequences against IMGT/GENE-DB human TR gene sequences. The TCRdist pipeline was used in a later analysis to assign CDR3 sequences and most-parsimonious VDJ recombination scenarios. In a later analysis, every TCR beta chain was defined by the combination of its CDR3 amino acid sequence and its V-gene family, and reads without a unique V-gene family were dropped. To address suspected cross-contamination and a sequencing artifact, a later analysis removed 550 to 750 highly shared, low-generation-probability nucleotide sequences. In a later analysis, a clonal expansion index was calculated for each public chain from normalized within-repertoire ranks of inferred template counts. In a later analysis, generation probabilities were computed using a VDJ recombination model fitted to out-of-frame rearrangements, and the results were checked against IGoR. Hypergeometric tests were used in a later analysis to score TCR-TCR, TCR-HLA and TCR-CMV co-occurrence, with a repertoire-size bias correction applied to the TCR pairs. In a later analysis, false discovery rates were estimated by permuting HLA or CMV assignments 20 times. In a later analysis, co-occurring TCRs were grouped using DBSCAN, and TCRdist sequence similarity was added for clustering within HLA-allele-positive subsets. For co-occurrence clustering, repertoires with fewer than 30,000 or more than 120,000 public chains were excluded, along with roughly 5 repertoires with anomalous nucleotide sharing. TCRdb limited this immuneACCESS table to in-frame rearrangements with V and J called. A share of clones is missing; checked studies link under half to unresolved V genes, and the rest is unexplained. V and J calls and clone size are copied from that table; D and trimming were computed from the DNA. The sample table holds some 70,000 clones, of which roughly two thirds were seen once. The ten top clones hold about 2.9% of the sample.

The sample is drawn from a study of cytomegalovirus exposure and HLA in healthy donors (dated by TCRdb to the late 2010s). Turning to the overall study: According to an earlier analysis of 550 to 750 of the donors, 150 million to 200 million T cells yielded 100 million or so unique TCR beta sequences and 276 Gb of sequence data. Approximately 310 gigabases of sequencing data and 78 million or so unique TCR sequences were included in an early release covering over 600 HLA-typed donors. Of the roughly 400 genotyped donors, over 80% were placed in the genetic ancestry cluster associated with self-reported Caucasian donors. The aim of the study was to test whether cataloging public T cell receptors could identify signatures of past pathogen exposure. The study used immunosequencing to profile the T cell repertoires of about 670 subjects and linked those repertoires to cytomegalovirus serostatus. In addition to the first cohort of around 670 subjects, a separate validation cohort of under 150 different subjects was used. To predict cytomegalovirus infection status, the study brought together high-throughput TCR immunosequencing, statistical association of individual TCRs with disease status, and machine learning. To study patterns of TCR occurrence, a later analysis re-analyzed previously published TCR beta repertoires from several hundred donors and added high-resolution HLA genotyping. The later analysis used no new phenotypic data to find candidate immune exposures, relying instead on TCR beta sequences and their occurrence across donors. In an earlier analysis of 587 of the donors, high-throughput TCR beta sequencing was used to judge whether each TCR beta V gene segment behaved as functional or pseudogenic. Donor age, sex, ethnicity and CMV serostatus were compiled together with the repertoire data. In a later genetic analysis, genome-wide SNP genotypes for about 60% of the 666 donors were used, and that subset was treated as a discovery cohort. Every repertoire in the discovery cohort had been generated on one and the same sequencing platform. HLA typing included class I and class II loci at four-digit resolution. Typing coverage differed by locus: A, B, C, DRB1 and DQB1 were typed in roughly 620-630 donors, DQA1 in about 510, DPA1 in around 600, and DPB1 in 472. Roughly 5 DR-DQ haplotypes were handled as single units for association and clustering because linkage in the cohort was strong. Across under 500 genotyped donors of the cohort, an average of roughly 250,000 unique TCR beta nucleotide sequences per donor were sequenced, and roughly a sixth of those sequences were non-productive.

Results and caveats for the whole study, not just this receptor: Specific HLA alleles were associated with over 15,000 TCR beta sequences at a false discovery rate of 0.05 in a later analysis. In both the original and validation cohorts, the classifier was reported to diagnose cytomegalovirus status with high specificity and sensitivity. Broadly in line with IMGT annotations, most TCR beta V segments showed up in productive rearrangements about 90% or about 30% of the time in an earlier analysis of 587 of the donors. Assigning TCR associations to individual alleles was difficult when HLA alleles, especially DR and DQ, strongly co-occurred. The presence/absence analyses assumed that sequencing depth was roughly uniform across donors, and that assumption may not be true. In vitro tests confirmed that a few of the cytomegalovirus-associated TCR beta chains recognize cytomegalovirus antigens. A later analysis found that TCR association rates varied across HLA loci, with DRB1 alleles showing the most associated TCRs and HLA-C alleles the fewest. For the cohort, immune exposure information was limited to CMV serostatus. Correlated functional status among segregating V segments might be attributable to linkage disequilibrium, but an unknown experimental factor could not be ruled out. According to a later analysis, parvovirus B19, influenza, CMV and Epstein-Barr virus appeared linked to several top co-occurrence clusters. In the study, 150 to 200 TCR beta chains were listed as associated with cytomegalovirus. Because counts were too low, more than 15 rarely observed V segments, including chromosome 9 orphons, were left out of the earlier analysis of some 600 of the donors. Some IMGT-functional V segments, including TRBV6-2 and TRBV6-3, could not be told apart with the 87-base-pair reads, so those segments were excluded. Because HLA typing was missing for some donors at each locus, association tests included only the typed subset. According to a later analysis, most CMV-associated TCR beta chains appeared to be HLA-restricted, and the HLA associations seemed to be driven largely by CMV exposure. In a later analysis, HLA-associated TCR beta chains showed more clonal expansion and lower generation probabilities than non-associated chains that were equally common. According to the authors, the approach could potentially be generalized to other disease states and immunological phenotypes. A cluster of highly shared sequence variants was judged likely to represent a technical artifact of the sequencing pipeline. While some public TCRs were present in many individuals, most TCR sequences turned up only very rarely across donors. In a later genetic analysis, a missense DCLRE1C variant was associated with V-gene and J-gene trimming of TCR beta chains, and the association was replicated in an independent cohort. A later genetic analysis reported fewer N-insertions in productive TCRs among donors in an Asian-associated ancestry cluster than the roughly 700-donor mean. The cohort was sequenced for TCR beta chains only, and without alpha or paired-chain data the features that could be detected were limited. A further reported finding was that TCR beta sequences accurately predicted the HLA-A and HLA-B alleles for most subjects in the first cohort.

The junction shows trimming of 0 bases on V and 2 bases on J, and the gene matches do not reach 0 bases of it. The CDR3 holds 15 amino acids from the cysteine to the phenylalanine. The DNA shown is the 45-base CDR3, in frame from base 1. CDR1 SGHRS and CDR2 YFSETQ were looked up in the germline V gene. The cohort consisted of 600 to 750 healthy bone marrow donors. At the time of sampling, every cohort member was nominally healthy, though immune exposures that went unrecorded were likely present. The donor tested CMV seronegative, placing the donor among the 350 to 400 seronegative members of the cohort. Each donor provided a peripheral blood sample, and peripheral blood mononuclear cells were used for TCR beta sequencing. The Qiagen DNeasy Blood Extraction Kit was used to extract genomic DNA from the blood cell samples.

This sequence originates from a woman between 50 and 59 years old in good health and CMV-seronegative. The rearrangement combines TRBV5-1 with TRBJ1-3, with 9 bases in between that match TRBD1. Sequencing was done on a sample of PBMCs. Here the CDR3 is given as CASSLGQGAGNTIYF. The nucleotide sequence reads TGCGCCAGCAGCTTGGGACAGGGGGCTGGAAACACCATATATTTT. Where the CDR3 stops, the reference TRBV5-1 and TRBJ1-3 genes take over; the full variable domain is KAGVTQTPRYLIKTRGQQVTLSCSPISGHRSVSWYQQTPGQGLQFLFEYFSETQRNKGNFPGRFSGRQFSNSRSEMNVSTLELGDSALYLCASSLGQGAGNTIYFGEGSWLTVV.